The rows below give T cell receptor beta chains drawn from one sample of a study of blood T cells in healthy people across ages. TCRdb processed the 5' RACE reads anew with MiXCR; each CDR3 protein has one entry. The table has 1.5 million to 2 million distinct CDR3 sequences, more than 35% seen once; the top ten hold roughly 24%. Source material: blood. These receptors originate from a human donor in good health. CDR3s include the opening cysteine and the closing phenylalanine or tryptophan.

v_call	j_call	cdr3_aa
TRBV7-2	TRBJ2-1	CASSWGAGVRGEQFF
TRBV3-1	TRBJ2-2	CASSQDSGSRTGELFF
TRBV29-1	TRBJ2-1	CSVEIRAAHEQFF
TRBV3-1	TRBJ1-5	CASSQDTGNQPQHF
TRBV3-1	TRBJ1-5	CASSHDPGVGPQHF
TRBV4-1	TRBJ2-1	CASSPGLLSYNEQFF
TRBV29-1	TRBJ1-2	CSVVLGGGYTF
TRBV7-9	TRBJ1-2	CASSPTTGQGRYGYTF
TRBV4-3	TRBJ2-7	CASSQVWEGNSYEQYF
TRBV6-5	TRBJ1-4	CASSRDSANEKLFF
TRBV3-1	TRBJ2-3	CASSPDILLAGGTDTQYF
TRBV12-3/TRBV12-4	TRBJ1-1	CASRFRGGTEAFF
TRBV29-1	TRBJ2-1	CSVGPRLAGNEQFF